Listed here are 9 T cell receptor beta chains from one sample, sequenced in a study of blood T cell repertoires in COVID-19. Measured with immunoSEQ multiplex PCR; TCRdb has only the in-frame clones, and not every one. The sample holds fewer than 400,000 clones, around 86% seen once. Specimen: peripheral blood. These receptors came from a human donor in a cohort sampled during active COVID-19.

The genes are TRBV2 and TRBJ1-2; no clear D gene. Trimming pared 5 bases from V and 7 bases from J, leaving 14 bases between. In germline, CDR1 is SNHLY, CDR2 FYNNEI. The CDR3 sequence is 13 residues long. CDR3 residues: CASSWAVGGGYTF. CDR3 coding DNA: TGTGCCAGCAGTTGGGCGGTGGGAGGTGGCTACACCTTC.

V and J are TRBV6-5 and TRBJ1-1, with 8 bases aligning to TRBD1. V was pared by 2 bases and J by 3 bases, with 2 bases of the junction left unmatched. Germline loops: CDR1 MNHEY, CDR2 SVGAGI. This CDR3 has 14 residues. CDR3: CASSYPTGDTEAFF. The CDR3 nucleotides read TGTGCCAGCAGTTACCCGACAGGGGACACTGAAGCTTTCTTT.

The chain has TRBV9 and TRBJ2-2; the D gene is possibly TRBD2 (5 bases). This CDR3 is 15 amino acids long. Trimming took 4 bases from V and 0 from J, leaving 10 bases between them. Per the germline V gene, CDR1 is SGDLS and CDR2 is YYNGEE. The CDR3 here is CASSPEGTNTGELFF. The CDR3 nucleotides read TGTGCCAGCAGCCCCGAGGGTACGAACACCGGGGAGCTGTTTTTT.

The chain couples TRBV2 to TRBJ2-1; a weak D match, TRBD2 (6 bases). Germline V gene sequence: CDR1 SNHLY, CDR2 FYNNEI. CDR3 size: 14 residues. V was cut by 9 bases and J by 6 bases, with 18 bases left in between. CDR3: CASNVFGGINEQFF. CDR3 sequence (DNA): TGTGCCAGTAATGTGTTCGGGGGTATCAATGAGCAGTTCTTC.

V usage is TRBV14 and J usage is TRBJ2-1; TRBD2 matches at 16 bases. The CDR3 is 15 residues long. Germline V CDR1 and CDR2: SGHDN, FVKESK. The V gene end was trimmed by 3 bases and the J gene end by 8 bases; junction bases not matched to a gene: 1. CDR3 amino acids: CASSQGTSGRDEQFF. In DNA form, the CDR3 reads TGTGCCAGCAGCCAGGGGACTAGCGGGAGGGATGAGCAGTTCTTC.

This chain connects TRBV30 to TRBJ2-7; TRBD1 agrees at 9 bases. Germline V gives CDR1 GTSNPN, CDR2 SVGIG (reference sequence). Trimming at V came to 3 bases and at J to 7 bases, leaving 10 bases not matched to a gene. The CDR3 sequence is 14 residues long. For the CDR3, the DNA is TGTGCCTGGAGGAACAGGGGGCGCAAGGGTGAGCAGTACTTC. It translates to CAWRNRGRKGEQYF.

This chain links TRBV5-5 with TRBJ1-5; D possibly corresponds to TRBD1 (6 bases). Germline-derived CDR1 and CDR2 are SGHKS and YYEKEE (reference sequence). The CDR3 is 16 amino acids. V shed 0 bases and J shed 3 bases, with 13 bases lying between them. The DNA for the CDR3 is TGTGCCAGCAGCTTGGCGTCAGGGGTTCTCAATCAGCCCCAGCATTTT. This sequence encodes CASSLASGVLNQPQHF.

The gene calls are TRBV4-2 and TRBJ2-2, with 15 bases aligning to TRBD2. From germline, CDR1 is LGHNA and CDR2 YNFKEQ. The length of the CDR3 is 17 residues. V trimming: 4 bases; J trimming: 6 bases; junction bases outside the gene matches: 6. The CDR3 bases are TGTGCCAGCAGCCCGGGACTAGCGGGGGGCAGGGCCGGGGAGCTGTTTTTT. Translation: CASSPGLAGGRAGELFF.

The chain couples TRBV10-3 to TRBJ1-3; D call uncertain. The length of the CDR3 is 13 residues. Germline CDR1 and CDR2: ENHRY and SYGVKD. V lost 9 bases to trimming and J lost 4 bases, with 13 bases between them. The CDR3 here is CAITASIGNTIYF. CDR3 in DNA: TGTGCCATAACAGCCAGCATCGGAAACACCATATATTTT.